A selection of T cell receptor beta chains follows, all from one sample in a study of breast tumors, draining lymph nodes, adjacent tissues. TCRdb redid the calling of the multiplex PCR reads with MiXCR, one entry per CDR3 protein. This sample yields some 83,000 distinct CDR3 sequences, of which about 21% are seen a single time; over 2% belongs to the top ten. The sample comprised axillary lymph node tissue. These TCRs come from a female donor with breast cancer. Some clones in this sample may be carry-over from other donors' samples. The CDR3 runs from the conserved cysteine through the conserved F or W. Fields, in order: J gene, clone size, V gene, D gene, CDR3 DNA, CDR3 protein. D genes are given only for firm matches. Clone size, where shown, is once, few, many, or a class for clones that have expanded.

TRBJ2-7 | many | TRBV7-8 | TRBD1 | TGTGCCAGCAGCGCCAGGGACAGGGGGTCGTCCTACGAGCAGTACTTC | CASSARDRGSSYEQYF
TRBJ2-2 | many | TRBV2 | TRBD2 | TGTGCCAGCAGTGAAATATTAGCGGGAGCCGGGGAGCTGTTTTTT | CASSEILAGAGELFF
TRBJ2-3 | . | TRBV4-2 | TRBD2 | TGTGCCAGCAGCCAAGATCTTGGGCGGGGGGCCACAGATACGCAGTATTTC | CASSQDLGRGATDTQYF
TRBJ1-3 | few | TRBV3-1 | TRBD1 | TGTGCCAGCAGCGGCCGGACAGGGCTTAGCGGAAACACCATATATTTT | CASSGRTGLSGNTIYF
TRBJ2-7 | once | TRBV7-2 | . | TGTGCCAGCAGCTCCCCCGGGACGCCGGAGACCTCCTACGGGCAGTACTTC | CASSSPGTPETSYGQYF
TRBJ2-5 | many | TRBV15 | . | TGTGCCACCAGCAGAGTCCGGGGGAGATTGGAGACCCAGTACTTC | CATSRVRGRLETQYF
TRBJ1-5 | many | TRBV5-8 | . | TGTGCCAGCAGCCGTCCTTACAGGTCTCGTCAGCCCCAGCATTTT | CASSRPYRSRQPQHF
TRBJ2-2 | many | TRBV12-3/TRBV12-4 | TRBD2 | TGTGCCAGCAGACCGAGGACTAGCGGGAACACCGGGGAGCTGTTTTTT | CASRPRTSGNTGELFF
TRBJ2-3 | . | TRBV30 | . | TGTGCCTGGAGTTGGGGGAGTCGTACAGATACGCAGTATTTT | CAWSWGSRTDTQYF
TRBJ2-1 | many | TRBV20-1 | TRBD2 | TGCAGTGCTAGACTTCGGGAGGTTAAAAGCAATGAGCAGTTCTTC | CSARLREVKSNEQFF
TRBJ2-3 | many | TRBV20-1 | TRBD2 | TGCAGTGCTAGTTTTATAGCGGGAGGAACAGATACGCAGTATTTT | CSASFIAGGTDTQYF
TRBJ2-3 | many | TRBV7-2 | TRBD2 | TGTGCCAGCAGCTTATGGGGCGGGAGGATAAGTAGTGTGGATACGCAGTATTTT | CASSLWGGRISSVDTQYF
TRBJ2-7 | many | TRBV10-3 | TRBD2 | TGTGCCATCAGTGCTTTTGTTTTTCTAGCGGGAGGTTCCTACGAGCAGTACTTC | CAISAFVFLAGGSYEQYF
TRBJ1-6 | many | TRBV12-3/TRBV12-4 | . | TGTGCCAGCAGTTCCGTATCGCGACTACTCCCGGGAGGTTCACCCCTCCACTTT | CASSSVSRLLPGGSPLHF
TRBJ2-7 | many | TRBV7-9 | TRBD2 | TGTGCCAGCAGCTTACCTAGCGGGAGTGGGTACGAGCAGTACTTC | CASSLPSGSGYEQYF
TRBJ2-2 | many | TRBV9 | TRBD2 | TGTGCCAGCAGCGTAAAGACCGGGACTAGCGGAAGCACCGGGGAGCTGTTTTTT | CASSVKTGTSGSTGELFF
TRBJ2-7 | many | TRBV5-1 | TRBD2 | TGCGCCAGCAGCTCCGGGACTAGGAGCTCCTACGAGCAGTACTTC | CASSSGTRSSYEQYF
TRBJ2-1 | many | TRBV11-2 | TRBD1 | TGTGCCAGCAGCTTTACAGGAGGGACAGGTTACAATGAGCAGTTCTTC | CASSFTGGTGYNEQFF
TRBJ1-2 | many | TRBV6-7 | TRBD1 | TGTGCCAGCAGTGCGAATCCCGGGACAGTCTACTATGGCTACACCTTC | CASSANPGTVYYGYTF
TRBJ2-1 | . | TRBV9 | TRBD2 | TGTGCCAGCAGCGTGAGCGGGAGCCCGAATGAGCAGTTCTTC | CASSVSGSPNEQFF
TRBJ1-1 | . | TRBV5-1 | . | TGCGCCAGCAGCTTGCTGGGTAAGAACACTGAAGCTTTCTTT | CASSLLGKNTEAFF
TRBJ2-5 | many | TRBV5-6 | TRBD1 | TGTGCCAGCAGTTCGAACAGGGGGTTGGAGACCCAGTACTTC | CASSSNRGLETQYF
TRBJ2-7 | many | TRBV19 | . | TGTGCCAGTAGTATATCTCCTGGTCCGGGAAGGTACGAGCAGTACTTC | CASSISPGPGRYEQYF
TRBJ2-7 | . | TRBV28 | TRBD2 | TGTGCCAGCGGACTAGCGGGAGCCTACGAGCAGTACTTC | CASGLAGAYEQYF
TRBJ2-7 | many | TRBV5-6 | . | TGTGCCAGCAGCTCCCAATCCCAGCAGTACTTC | CASSSQSQQYF
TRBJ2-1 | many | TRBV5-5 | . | TGTGCCAGCAGCTGGGCCAAACATGAGCAGTTCTTC | CASSWAKHEQFF
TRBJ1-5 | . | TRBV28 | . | TGTGCCAGCAGCGTTTTTGATCAGCCCCAGCATTTT | CASSVFDQPQHF
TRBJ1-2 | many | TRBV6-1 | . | TGTGCCAGCAGTGAGCAGCCGTGGGGCTACACCTTC | CASSEQPWGYTF
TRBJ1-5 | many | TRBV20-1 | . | TGCAGTGCTAGAGGCAGGCTTAATAGCAATCAGCCCCAGCATTTT | CSARGRLNSNQPQHF
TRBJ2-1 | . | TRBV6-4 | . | TGTGCCAGCAGTGAAGAGTTTCTGGGTAACAATGAGCAGTTCTTC | CASSEEFLGNNEQFF
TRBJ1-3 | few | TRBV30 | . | TGTGCCTGGAACCCAACGCCTTCTGGAAACACCATATATTTT | CAWNPTPSGNTIYF
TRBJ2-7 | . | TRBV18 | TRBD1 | TGTGCCAGCTCACCACGACAGGGGGGACTCTACGAGCAGTACTTC | CASSPRQGGLYEQYF
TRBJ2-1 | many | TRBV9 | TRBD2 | TGTGCCAGCACCTCCCATCCGGGACTACAAAATGAGCAGTTCTTC | CASTSHPGLQNEQFF
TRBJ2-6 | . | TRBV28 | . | TGTGCCAGCATCCTATCGGGCAGCCCTGGGGCCAACGTCCTGACTTTC | CASILSGSPGANVLTF
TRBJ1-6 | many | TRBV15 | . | TGTGCCACCAGCAGAGGGGATTCACCCCTCCACTTT | CATSRGDSPLHF
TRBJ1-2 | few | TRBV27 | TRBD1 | TGTGCCAGCAGTTTTGATGGGGCAGGGGGGGGCTACACCTTC | CASSFDGAGGGYTF
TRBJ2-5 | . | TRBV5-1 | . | TGCGCCAGCAGCTTGGGCAGGGATAAAGAGACCCAGTACTTC | CASSLGRDKETQYF
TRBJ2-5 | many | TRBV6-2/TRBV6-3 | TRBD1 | TGTGCCAGCAGTTCCAGACAGGGTTTTGGAGAGACCCAGTACTTC | CASSSRQGFGETQYF
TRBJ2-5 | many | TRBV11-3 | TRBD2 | TGTGCCAGCAGCTTTAAGGGCCTAGCGGGCCCACCAACGGAAGAGACCCAGTACTTC | CASSFKGLAGPPTEETQYF
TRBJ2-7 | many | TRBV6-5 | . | TGTGCCAGCAGTTACAACCGGGTGGCCTACGAGCAGTACTTC | CASSYNRVAYEQYF
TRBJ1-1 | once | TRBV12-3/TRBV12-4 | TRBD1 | TGTGCCAGCAGCTTCCAGGGGGTTCACACTGAAGCTTTCTTT | CASSFQGVHTEAFF
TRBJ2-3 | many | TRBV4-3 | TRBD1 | TGCGCCAGCAGCCACGGACAGGGGCTAACAGATACGCAGTATTTT | CASSHGQGLTDTQYF
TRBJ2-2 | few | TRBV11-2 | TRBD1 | TGTGCCAGCAGACTGGGACAGGGGCCCGGGGGTGGGGAGCTGTTTTTT | CASRLGQGPGGGELFF
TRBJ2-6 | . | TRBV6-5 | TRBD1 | TGTGCCAGCAGTTTCACGGGACAGTATATTTCTGGGGCCAACGTCCTGACTTTC | CASSFTGQYISGANVLTF
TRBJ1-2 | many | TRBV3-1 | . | TGTGCCAGCAGCCAAGAGGTCTCCTCAAAGGGCTACACCTTC | CASSQEVSSKGYTF
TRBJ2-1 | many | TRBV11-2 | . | TGTGCCAGCAGCTTAGAGTCCGGCCCCAGTGAGCAGTTCTTC | CASSLESGPSEQFF
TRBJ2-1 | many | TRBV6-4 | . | TGTGCCAGCAGACAGGGTACCTCCAATGAGCAGTTCTTC | CASRQGTSNEQFF
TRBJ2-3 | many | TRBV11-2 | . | TGTGCCAGCAGCTTACGGGGGAGGGGGGCAGATACGCAGTATTTT | CASSLRGRGADTQYF
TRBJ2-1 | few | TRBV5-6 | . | TGTGCCAGCAGCTCATACCGGACCTTCTACAATGAGCAGTTCTTC | CASSSYRTFYNEQFF
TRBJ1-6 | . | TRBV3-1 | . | TGTGCCAGCAGCCAAGTAGTTCAGGTTCCCCCCTCCTATAATTCACCCCTCCACTTT | CASSQVVQVPPSYNSPLHF
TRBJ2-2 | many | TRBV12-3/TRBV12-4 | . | TGTGCCAGCAGAACCGCGGCTACCGGGGAGCTGTTTTTT | CASRTAATGELFF
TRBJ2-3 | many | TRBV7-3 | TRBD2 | TGTGCCAGCAGTCCACTAGCGGGAGGGCCCACAGATACGCAGTATTTT | CASSPLAGGPTDTQYF